The 12 T cell receptor beta chains presented below share a single source sample, sequenced in a study of blood T cell repertoires in COVID-19. Clones were sequenced by immunoSEQ multiplex PCR, and TCRdb holds only the in-frame ones, with some missing. The sample includes about 330,000 clones, 92% of them seen just once. Source material: PBMCs or T cells enriched from blood (not recorded which). These receptors all come from a woman aged 30 to 39 who had recovered from COVID-19.

This CDR3 is CASSQDRSSGNTIYF. CDR3 coding DNA: TGCGCCAGCAGCCAAGACCGGAGCTCTGGAAACACCATATATTTT. The chain carries TRBV4-1 and TRBJ1-3; D gene ambiguous. The germline gives CDR1 MGHRA, CDR2 YSYEKL. CDR3 length: 15 amino acids. Trimming removed 0 bases at V and 0 bases at J, with 6 bases between.

This rearrangement joins TRBV28 to TRBJ2-7, with 7 nucleotides matching TRBD1. The CDR3 has 14 residues. The germline gives CDR1 MDHEN, CDR2 SYDVKM. The V gene end was trimmed by 4 bases and the J gene end by 5 bases; junction bases not matched to a gene: 8. CDR3 in DNA: TGTGCCAGCAGTTACAGGGGAACCGTTAACGAGCAGTACTTC. It codes for CASSYRGTVNEQYF.

The chain has TRBV7-8 and TRBJ1-4; possible D gene TRBD1, 6 bases. Trimming left V 5 bases short and J 0 bases short, with 25 bases between. The germline V gene has CDR1 SGHVS and CDR2 FQNEAQ. The CDR3 has 20 amino acids. CDR3 DNA sequence: TGTGCCAGCAGCCCTCAGGGTGGGGACACCCTAATTGCAACTAATGAAAAACTGTTTTTT. This sequence encodes CASSPQGGDTLIATNEKLFF. Combining the CDR3 with reference TRBV7-8 and TRBJ1-4 gives the whole variable domain GAGVSQSPRYKVAKRGQDVALRCDPISGHVSLFWYQQALGQGPEFLTYFQNEAQLDKSGLPSDRFFAERPEGSVSTLKIQRTQQEDSAVYLCASSPQGGDTLIATNEKLFFGSGTQLSVL.

For the CDR3, the DNA is TGTGCCAGCAGCTTACCTAGCGGCTACACCGGGGAGCTGTTTTTT. Translation gives CASSLPSGYTGELFF. The chain combines TRBV11-2 with TRBJ2-2; 7 bases line up with TRBD2. The CDR3 runs to 15 residues. V trimming: 2 bases; J trimming: 3 bases; junction bases outside the gene matches: 3. Germline loops: CDR1 SGHAT, CDR2 FQNNGV. The whole variable domain, filled in from reference TRBV11-2 and TRBJ2-2, reads EAGVAQSPRYKIIEKRQSVAFWCNPISGHATLYWYQQILGQGPKLLIQFQNNGVVDDSQLPKDRFSAERLKGVDSTLKIQPAKLEDSAVYLCASSLPSGYTGELFFGEGSRLTVL.

The rearrangement links TRBV7-9 to TRBJ1-4; D is possibly TRBD1 (5 bases). The CDR3 has 14 amino acids. With 1 base removed from V and 5 bases from J, the gap between germline ends came to 8 bases. The V gene's germline CDR1 is SEHNR and CDR2 FQNEAQ (reference sequence). The CDR3 coding sequence is TGTGCCAGCAGCTTAGGACAGCCAAATGAAAAACTGTTTTTT. This translates into CASSLGQPNEKLFF. The variable domain in full, with the rest retrieved from reference TRBV7-9 and TRBJ1-4, is DTGVSQNPRHKITKRGQNVTFRCDPISEHNRLYWYRQTLGQGPEFLTYFQNEAQLEKSRLLSDRFSAERPKGSFSTLEIQRTEQGDSAMYLCASSLGQPNEKLFFGSGTQLSVL.

The V and J genes are TRBV5-1 and TRBJ2-3, with TRBD2 identical over 10 bases. Unmatched junction bases numbered 5, after V lost 0 bases and J lost 7 bases. The CDR3 is 15 residues long. CDR1 SGHRS and CDR2 YFSETQ come from the germline V gene. The CDR3 protein is CASSLGVAGGNTQYF. CDR3 nucleotides: TGCGCCAGCAGCTTGGGAGTAGCGGGGGGAAATACGCAGTATTTT.

The chain employs TRBV5-1 and TRBJ1-1, with 9 positions matching TRBD1. The CDR3 consists of 14 residues. CDR1 is SGHRS and CDR2 is YFSETQ in the germline V gene. V lost 4 bases and J lost 3; bases outside the gene matches: 4. The CDR3 DNA follows: TGCGCCAGCAGCAAACAGGGGGCTTACACTGAAGCTTTCTTT. The encoded protein is CASSKQGAYTEAFF. Variable domain in full (rest from reference TRBV5-1 and TRBJ1-1): KAGVTQTPRYLIKTRGQQVTLSCSPISGHRSVSWYQQTPGQGLQFLFEYFSETQRNKGNFPGRFSGRQFSNSRSEMNVSTLELGDSALYLCASSKQGAYTEAFFGQGTRLTVV.

CDR3 in amino acids: CASSLFRDYEQYF. The CDR3 nucleotides read TGTGCCAGCAGTTTATTCAGGGACTACGAGCAGTACTTC. The chain links TRBV27 to TRBJ2-7, with D possibly matching TRBD1 (5 bases). CDR1 is MNHEY and CDR2 is SMNVEV in the germline V gene (reference sequence). Trimming removed 1 base at V and 3 bases at J, with 7 bases between. The CDR3 runs 13 residues.

This chain joins TRBV29-1 and TRBJ2-7, with D perhaps TRBD1 (5 bases). The CDR3 is made up of 13 amino acids. Trimming stripped 3 bases from V and 2 bases from J, with 11 bases between. The germline V gene encodes CDR1 SQVTM and CDR2 ANQGSEA. The CDR3 region has the DNA TGCAGCGTTGATACAGACAGCACCTACGAGCAGTACTTC. This codes for CSVDTDSTYEQYF.

This clone appeared once. The chain is built from TRBV11-3 and TRBJ1-1; D remains ambiguous. Trimming stripped 1 base from V and 10 bases from J, with 16 bases between. The CDR3 is 14 residues long. Germline V gene lookup returns CDR1 SGHNT and CDR2 YENEEA. For the CDR3, the DNA is TGTGCCAGCAGCTTAGGGTCCCAAAGACCTAGAGCTTTCTTT. Translating gives CASSLGSQRPRAFF.

The rearrangement links TRBV7-2 to TRBJ1-1, with D maybe TRBD1 (6 bases). The germline CDR1 and CDR2 sequences are SGHTA and FQGNSA. V gave up 3 bases and J gave up 7 bases, with 9 bases separating them. This CDR3 contains 12 residues. The CDR3 sequence is CASSLPGHEAFF. The CDR3 DNA is TGTGCCAGCAGCTTGCCGGGACATGAAGCTTTCTTT.

This sequence joins TRBV6-2 or TRBV6-3 and TRBJ1-5; 7 bases map to TRBD1. With V trimmed by 5 bases and J by 3 bases, 7 bases remained unmatched. Germline-derived CDR1 and CDR2 are MNHEY and SVGEGT. This CDR3 is built from 15 residues. The DNA of the CDR3 is TGTGCCAGCAGTCCAGGGGGAAGAGACAATCAGCCCCAGCATTTT. Residues: CASSPGGRDNQPQHF.